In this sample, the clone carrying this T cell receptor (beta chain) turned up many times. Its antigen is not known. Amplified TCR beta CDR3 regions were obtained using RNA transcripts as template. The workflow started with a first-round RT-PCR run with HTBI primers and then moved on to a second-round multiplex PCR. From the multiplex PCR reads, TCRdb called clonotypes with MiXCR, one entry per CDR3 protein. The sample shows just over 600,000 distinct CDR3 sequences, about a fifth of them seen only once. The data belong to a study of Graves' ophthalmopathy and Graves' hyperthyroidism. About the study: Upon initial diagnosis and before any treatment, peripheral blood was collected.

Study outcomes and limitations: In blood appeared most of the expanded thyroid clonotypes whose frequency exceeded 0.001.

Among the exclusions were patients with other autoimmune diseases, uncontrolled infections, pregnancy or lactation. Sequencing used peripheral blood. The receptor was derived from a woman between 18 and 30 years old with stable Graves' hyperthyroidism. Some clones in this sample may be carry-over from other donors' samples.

The CDR3: CASSLGMEATNYGYTF. The CDR3, as DNA: TGTGCCAGCAGTTTGGGTATGGAAGCAACCAACTATGGCTACACCTTC. V is TRBV28 and J is TRBJ1-2; the D is unclear. Trimming took off 3 bases at V and 2 bases at J, with 16 bases between the two ends. This CDR3 comprises 16 residues. Germline CDR1 and CDR2: MDHEN and SYDVKM.